This T cell receptor beta chain was identified during a study of shared clonotypes between healthy human individuals. Clones were read by immunoSEQ multiplex PCR, and TCRdb kept only the in-frame ones, dropping some. The sample records hundreds of thousands of clones, 75% to 85% being singletons. The CDR3 has 15 amino acids. CDR1 and CDR2 (germline): SQVTM, ANQGSEA. The V end was cut by 7 bases, the J end by 10 bases, with 26 bases between. The sequence came from a middle-aged woman in good health. Some clones in this sample may be carry-over from other donors' samples. This sequence joins TRBV29-1 and TRBJ2-1; D uncertain. Sample: PBMCs. The CDR3 spells CSADASDRPHPEQFF. The CDR3 coding sequence is TGCAGCGCGGACGCCTCGGACCGACCACATCCCGAGCAGTTCTTC.